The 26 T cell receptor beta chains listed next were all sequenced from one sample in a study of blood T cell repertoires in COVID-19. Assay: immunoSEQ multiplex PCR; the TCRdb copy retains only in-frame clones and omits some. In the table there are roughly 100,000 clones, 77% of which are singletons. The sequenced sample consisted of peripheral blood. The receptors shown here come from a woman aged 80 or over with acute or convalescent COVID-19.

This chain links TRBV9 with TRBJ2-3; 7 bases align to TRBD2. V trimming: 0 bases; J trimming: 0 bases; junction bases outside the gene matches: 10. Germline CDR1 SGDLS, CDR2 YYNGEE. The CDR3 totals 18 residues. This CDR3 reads CASSVAGGLTSSTDTQYF. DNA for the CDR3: TGTGCCAGCAGCGTAGCGGGAGGCCTCACTTCTAGCACAGATACGCAGTATTTT.

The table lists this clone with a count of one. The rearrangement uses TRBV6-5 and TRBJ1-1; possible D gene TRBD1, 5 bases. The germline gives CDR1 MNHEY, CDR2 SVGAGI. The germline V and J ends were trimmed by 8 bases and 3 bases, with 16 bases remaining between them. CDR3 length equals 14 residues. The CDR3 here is CASAPRGSYTEAFF. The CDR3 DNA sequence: TGTGCCAGCGCACCCCGGGGGTCGTACACTGAAGCTTTCTTT.

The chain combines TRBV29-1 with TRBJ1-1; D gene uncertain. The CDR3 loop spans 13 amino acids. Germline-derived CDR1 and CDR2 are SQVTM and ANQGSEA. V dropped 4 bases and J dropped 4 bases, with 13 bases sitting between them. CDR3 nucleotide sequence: TGCAGCGTTGTGAGGGCTTGGGGCACTGAAGCTTTCTTT. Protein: CSVVRAWGTEAFF.

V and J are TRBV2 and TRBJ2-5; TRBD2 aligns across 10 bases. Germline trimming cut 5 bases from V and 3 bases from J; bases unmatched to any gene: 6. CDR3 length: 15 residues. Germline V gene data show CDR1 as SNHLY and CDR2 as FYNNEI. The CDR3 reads CASSSDLAGEETQYF. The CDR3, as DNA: TGTGCCAGCAGTTCCGATCTAGCGGGGGAAGAGACCCAGTACTTC.

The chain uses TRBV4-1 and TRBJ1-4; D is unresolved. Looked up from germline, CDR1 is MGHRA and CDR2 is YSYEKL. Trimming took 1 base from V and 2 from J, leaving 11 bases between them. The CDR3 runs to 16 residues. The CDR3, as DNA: TGCGCCAGCAGCCAAGTCGGAGGAGCGACTAATGAAAAACTGTTTTTT. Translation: CASSQVGGATNEKLFF.

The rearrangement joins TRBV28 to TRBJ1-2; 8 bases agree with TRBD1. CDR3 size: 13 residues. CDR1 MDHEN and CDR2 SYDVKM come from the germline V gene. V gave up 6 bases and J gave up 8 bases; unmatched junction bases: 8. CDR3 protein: CASSLRGLFGYTF. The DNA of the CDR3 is TGTGCCAGCAGCCTCAGGGGGCTGTTCGGCTACACCTTC.

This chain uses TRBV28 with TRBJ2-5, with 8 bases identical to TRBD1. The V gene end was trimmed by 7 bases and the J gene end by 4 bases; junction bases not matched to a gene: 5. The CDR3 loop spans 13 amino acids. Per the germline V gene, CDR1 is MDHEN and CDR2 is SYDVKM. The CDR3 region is CASNRQGTETQYF. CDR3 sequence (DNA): TGTGCCAGCAACCGACAGGGGACAGAGACCCAGTACTTC.

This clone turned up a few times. The CDR3, as DNA: TGTGCCTGGAGTCCCGCCGTTAGGACAGGGCGAACTGGGGCCAACGTCCTGACTTTC. Amino acids: CAWSPAVRTGRTGANVLTF. The chain carries TRBV30 and TRBJ2-6; TRBD1 matches at 8 bases. Germline V gene lookup returns CDR1 GTSNPN and CDR2 SVGIG (reference sequence). The V gene end was trimmed by 2 bases and the J gene end by 2 bases; junction bases not matched to a gene: 14. The CDR3 is 19 residues long.

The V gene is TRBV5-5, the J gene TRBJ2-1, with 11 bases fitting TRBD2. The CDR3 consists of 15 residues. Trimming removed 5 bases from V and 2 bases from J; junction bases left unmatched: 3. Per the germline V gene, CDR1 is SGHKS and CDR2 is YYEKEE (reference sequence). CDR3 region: CASSGTSGTYNEQFF. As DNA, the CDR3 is TGTGCCAGCAGTGGGACTAGCGGTACCTACAATGAGCAGTTCTTC.

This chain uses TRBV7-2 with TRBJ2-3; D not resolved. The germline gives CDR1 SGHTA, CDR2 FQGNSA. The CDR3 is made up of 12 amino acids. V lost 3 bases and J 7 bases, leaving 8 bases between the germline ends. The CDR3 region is CASSFAENTQYF. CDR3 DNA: TGTGCCAGCAGCTTCGCGGAAAATACGCAGTATTTT.

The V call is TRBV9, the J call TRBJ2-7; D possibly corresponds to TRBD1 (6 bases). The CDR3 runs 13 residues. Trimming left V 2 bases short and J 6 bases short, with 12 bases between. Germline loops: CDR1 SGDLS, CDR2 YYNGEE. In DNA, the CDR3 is TGTGCCAGCAGCGTCACCGGGACACCCGAGCAGTACTTC. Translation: CASSVTGTPEQYF. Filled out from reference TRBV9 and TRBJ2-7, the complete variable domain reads DSGVTQTPKHLITATGQRVTLRCSPRSGDLSVYWYQQSLDQGLQFLIQYYNGEERAKGNILERFSAQQFPDLHSELNLSSLELGDSALYFCASSVTGTPEQYFGPGTRLTVT.

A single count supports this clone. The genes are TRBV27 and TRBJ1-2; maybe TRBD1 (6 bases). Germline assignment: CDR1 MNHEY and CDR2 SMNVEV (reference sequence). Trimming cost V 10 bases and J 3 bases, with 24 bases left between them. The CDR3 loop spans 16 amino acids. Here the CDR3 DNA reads TGTGCCACAAACCGGCAGGGGCCATTTTCGGACTATGGCTACACCTTC. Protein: CATNRQGPFSDYGYTF.

DNA of the CDR3: TGTGCCAGCAGCTTGGACGCGACTAATGAAAAACTGTTTTTT. Its translation is CASSLDATNEKLFF. This chain connects TRBV5-6 to TRBJ1-4; D is unresolved. CDR3 length equals 14 residues. CDR1 is SGHDT and CDR2 is YYEEEE in the germline V gene. V shed 0 bases and J shed 2 bases, with 5 bases lying between them.

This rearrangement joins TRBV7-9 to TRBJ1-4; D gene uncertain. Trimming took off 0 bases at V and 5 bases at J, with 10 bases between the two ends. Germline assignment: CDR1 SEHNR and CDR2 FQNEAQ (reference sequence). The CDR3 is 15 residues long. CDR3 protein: CASSLAGVLNEKLFF. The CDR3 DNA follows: TGTGCCAGCAGCTTAGCCGGGGTCTTAAATGAAAAACTGTTTTTT.

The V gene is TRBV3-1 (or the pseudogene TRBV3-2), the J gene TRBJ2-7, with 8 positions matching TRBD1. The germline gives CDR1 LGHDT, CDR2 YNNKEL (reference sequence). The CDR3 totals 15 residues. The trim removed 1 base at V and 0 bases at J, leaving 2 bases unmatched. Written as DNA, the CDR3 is TGTGCCAGCAGCCAAGGGACAGGGTTCTCCTACGAGCAGTACTTC. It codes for CASSQGTGFSYEQYF.

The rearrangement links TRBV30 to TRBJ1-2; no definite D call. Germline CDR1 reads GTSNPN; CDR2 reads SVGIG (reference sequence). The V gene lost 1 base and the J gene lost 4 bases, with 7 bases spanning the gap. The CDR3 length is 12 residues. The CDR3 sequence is CAWSALSYGYTF. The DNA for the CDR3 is TGTGCCTGGAGTGCCCTCTCCTATGGCTACACCTTC.

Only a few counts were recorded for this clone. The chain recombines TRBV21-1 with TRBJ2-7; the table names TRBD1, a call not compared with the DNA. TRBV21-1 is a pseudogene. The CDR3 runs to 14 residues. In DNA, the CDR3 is TGTGCCAGCAGCATCTCTTCCAGCTCCTACGAGCAGTACTTC. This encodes CASSISSSSYEQYF.

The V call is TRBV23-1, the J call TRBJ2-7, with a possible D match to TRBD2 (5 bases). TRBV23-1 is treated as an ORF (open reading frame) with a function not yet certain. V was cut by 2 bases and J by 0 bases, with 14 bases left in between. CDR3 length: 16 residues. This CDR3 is CASSQPSPTSSYEQYF. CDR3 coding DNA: TGCGCCAGCAGTCAACCCTCGCCTACTAGCTCCTACGAGCAGTACTTC.

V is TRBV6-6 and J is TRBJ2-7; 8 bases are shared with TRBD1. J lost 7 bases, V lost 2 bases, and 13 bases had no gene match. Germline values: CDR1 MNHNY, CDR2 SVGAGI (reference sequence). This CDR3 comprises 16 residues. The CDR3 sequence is CASSYGQGGPAGEQYF. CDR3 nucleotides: TGTGCCAGCAGTTACGGACAGGGAGGACCTGCAGGAGAGCAGTACTTC.

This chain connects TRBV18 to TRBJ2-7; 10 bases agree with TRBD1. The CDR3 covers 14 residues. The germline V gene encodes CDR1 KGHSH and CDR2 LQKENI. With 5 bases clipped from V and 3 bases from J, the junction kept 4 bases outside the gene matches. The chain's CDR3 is CASSFRDRGYEQYF. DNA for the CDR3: TGTGCCAGCTCATTCCGGGACAGGGGCTACGAGCAGTACTTC.

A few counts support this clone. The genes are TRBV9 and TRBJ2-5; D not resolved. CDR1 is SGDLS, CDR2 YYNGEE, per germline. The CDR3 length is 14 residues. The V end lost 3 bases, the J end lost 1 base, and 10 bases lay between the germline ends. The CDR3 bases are TGTGCCAGCAGCGCAGACTGGATCCAAGAGACCCAGTACTTC. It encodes CASSADWIQETQYF.

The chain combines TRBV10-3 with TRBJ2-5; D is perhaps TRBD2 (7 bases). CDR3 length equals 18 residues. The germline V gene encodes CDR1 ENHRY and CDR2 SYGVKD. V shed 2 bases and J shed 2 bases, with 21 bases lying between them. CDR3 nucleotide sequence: TGTGCCATCAGTGAGCCCTCGGGAGGCAGGGGACGGCAAGAGACCCAGTACTTC. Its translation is CAISEPSGGRGRQETQYF.

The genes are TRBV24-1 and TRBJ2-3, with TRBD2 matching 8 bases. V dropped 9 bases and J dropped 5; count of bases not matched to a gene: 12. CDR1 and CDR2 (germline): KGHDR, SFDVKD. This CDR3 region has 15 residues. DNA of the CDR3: TGTGCCACCGGTGGGGAGCGGGGGAAGATAGATACGCAGTATTTT. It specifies CATGGERGKIDTQYF.

In DNA form, the CDR3 reads TGTGCCAGCAGCCAAGATCACTACACAGATACGCAGTATTTT. It codes for CASSQDHYTDTQYF. The rearrangement uses TRBV3-1 (or the pseudogene TRBV3-2) and TRBJ2-3, with no clear D. Trimming took off 0 bases at V and 2 bases at J, with 6 bases between the two ends. This CDR3 has 14 amino acids. Germline assignment: CDR1 LGHDT and CDR2 YNNKEL (reference sequence).

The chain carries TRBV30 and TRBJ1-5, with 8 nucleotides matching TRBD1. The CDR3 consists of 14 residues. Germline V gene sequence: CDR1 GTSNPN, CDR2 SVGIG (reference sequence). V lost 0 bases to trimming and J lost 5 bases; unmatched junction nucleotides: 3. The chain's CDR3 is CAWSVQGVYQPQHF. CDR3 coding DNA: TGTGCCTGGAGTGTACAGGGGGTCTATCAGCCCCAGCATTTT.

This CDR3 is CASSLRQGGTGELFF. The DNA of the CDR3 is TGTGCCAGCAGCCTCCGACAGGGGGGCACCGGGGAGCTGTTTTTT. The chain uses TRBV6-2 or TRBV6-3 and TRBJ2-2; 9 nucleotides agree with TRBD1. Per the germline V gene, CDR1 is MNHEY and CDR2 is SVGEGT. V lost 6 bases, J lost 4 bases, and 6 bases stayed unmatched. This CDR3 is built from 15 residues.